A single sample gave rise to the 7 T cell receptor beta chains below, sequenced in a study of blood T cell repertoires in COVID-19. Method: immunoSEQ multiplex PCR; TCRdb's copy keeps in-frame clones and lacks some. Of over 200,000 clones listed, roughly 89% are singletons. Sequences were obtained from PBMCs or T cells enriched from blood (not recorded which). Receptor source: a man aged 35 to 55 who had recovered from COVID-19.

The CDR3 loop reads CASSDVSSGNTIYF. The CDR3 DNA follows: TGTGCCAGCAGTGATGTGAGCTCTGGAAACACCATATATTTT. The chain employs TRBV6-1 and TRBJ1-3; no clear D. The V and J ends lost 3 bases and 0 bases respectively, with 6 bases between them. The CDR3 has 14 amino acids. The germline CDR1 and CDR2 sequences are MNHNS and SASEGT.

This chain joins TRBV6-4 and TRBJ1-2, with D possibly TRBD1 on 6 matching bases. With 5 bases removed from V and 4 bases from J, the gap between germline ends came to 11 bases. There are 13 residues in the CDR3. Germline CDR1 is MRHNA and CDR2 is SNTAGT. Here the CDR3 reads CASSYRAGYGYTF. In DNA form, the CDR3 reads TGTGCCAGCAGTTACAGGGCCGGCTATGGCTACACCTTC.

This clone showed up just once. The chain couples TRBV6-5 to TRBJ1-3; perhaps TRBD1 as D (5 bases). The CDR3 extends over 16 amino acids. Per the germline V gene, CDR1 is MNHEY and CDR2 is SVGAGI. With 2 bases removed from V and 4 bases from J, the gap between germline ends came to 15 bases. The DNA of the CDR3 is TGTGCCAGCAGTTACGGGTCCCGGGGGGACGGAAACACCATATATTTT. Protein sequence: CASSYGSRGDGNTIYF.

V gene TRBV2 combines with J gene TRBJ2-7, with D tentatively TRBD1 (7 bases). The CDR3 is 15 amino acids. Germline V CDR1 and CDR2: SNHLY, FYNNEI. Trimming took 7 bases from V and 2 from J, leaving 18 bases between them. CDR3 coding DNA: TGTGCCAGCAACCCGGCGGGGACAGCGACCTACGAGCAGTACTTC. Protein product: CASNPAGTATYEQYF.

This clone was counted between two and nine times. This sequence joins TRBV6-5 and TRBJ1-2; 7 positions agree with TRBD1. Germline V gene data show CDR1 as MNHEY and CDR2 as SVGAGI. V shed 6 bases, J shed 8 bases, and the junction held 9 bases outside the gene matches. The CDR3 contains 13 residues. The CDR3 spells CASSSTGMGGYTF. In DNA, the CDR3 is TGTGCCAGCAGCTCGACAGGGATGGGAGGCTACACCTTC.

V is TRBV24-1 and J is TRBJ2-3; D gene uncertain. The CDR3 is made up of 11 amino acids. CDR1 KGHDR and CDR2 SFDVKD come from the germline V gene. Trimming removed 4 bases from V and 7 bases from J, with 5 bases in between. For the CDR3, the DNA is TGTGCCACCAGTGACTCTTATACGCAGTATTTT. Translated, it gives CATSDSYTQYF.

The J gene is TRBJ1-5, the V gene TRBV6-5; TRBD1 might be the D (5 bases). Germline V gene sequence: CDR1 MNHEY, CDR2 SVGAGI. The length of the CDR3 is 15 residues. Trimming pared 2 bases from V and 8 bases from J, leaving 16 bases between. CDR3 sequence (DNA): TGTGCCAGCAGTTACGGTGGCGGGGGGGAAGAGCCCCAGCATTTT. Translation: CASSYGGGGEEPQHF.